This T cell receptor beta chain was recorded in a study of tumor-infiltrating lymphocytes in primary liver carcinoma. The overall study: Spanning 30 to 69 years of age, the patients were men and women. General observations from the study: About 7.5-25% of top clones, no more, were shared by all five regions.

A constant-region primer primed TCR beta cDNA synthesis from about 0.55 ug of total RNA. Investigators got TCR beta libraries out of three nested multiplex PCR rounds, done with slightly modified ARM-PCR. The first two PCR rounds used TRBV1-TRBV30 forward primers with a C-beta reverse primer, roughly 10 cycles each. TCRdb analysed the multiplex PCR reads with MiXCR anew, one entry per CDR3 protein. The sample includes 90,000 to 140,000 distinct CDR3 sequences, approximately 78% of them seen just once. V was clipped by 9 bases and J by 0 bases; unmatched bases: 6. Looked up from germline, CDR1 is SNHLY and CDR2 is FYNNEI. The CDR3 is 15 amino acids. Investigators took RNA and DNA out together from 20-30 mg of unsorted bulk tissue. HBV chronically infected the treatment-naive patients. Tumor samples each held over 75% viable tumor cells. There are a few counts of this clonotype. Its target is not known.

This chain uses TRBV2 with TRBJ2-5; 11 nucleotides agree with TRBD2. Specimen: liver tumor tissue from sampling region 3. Subset denoted: tumor region T3, left-lateral pole. The TCR was taken from a man aged 40-49 years with primary liver carcinoma and hepatitis B virus infection. CDR3 loop: CASSGTSGYQETQYF. The CDR3 bases are TGTGCCAGTTCCGGGACTAGCGGCTACCAAGAGACCCAGTACTTC.